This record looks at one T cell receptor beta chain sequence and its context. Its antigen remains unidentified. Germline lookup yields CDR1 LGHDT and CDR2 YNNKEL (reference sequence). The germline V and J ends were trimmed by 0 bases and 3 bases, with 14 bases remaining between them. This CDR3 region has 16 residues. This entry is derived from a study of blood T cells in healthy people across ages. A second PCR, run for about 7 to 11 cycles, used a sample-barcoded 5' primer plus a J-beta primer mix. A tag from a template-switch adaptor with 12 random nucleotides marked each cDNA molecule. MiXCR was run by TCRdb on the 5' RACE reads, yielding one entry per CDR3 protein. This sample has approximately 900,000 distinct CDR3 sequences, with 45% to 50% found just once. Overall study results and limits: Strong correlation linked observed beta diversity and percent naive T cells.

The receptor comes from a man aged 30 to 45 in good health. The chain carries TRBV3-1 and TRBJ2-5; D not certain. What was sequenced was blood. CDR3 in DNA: TGTGCCAGCAGCCAAGATGGGTGGAGTTTTGAAGAGACCCAGTACTTC. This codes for CASSQDGWSFEETQYF.